This is a list of T cell receptor beta chains from one sample in a study of blood T cell repertoires in COVID-19. The data were produced by immunoSEQ multiplex PCR, yet TCRdb's version contains in-frame clones alone and is incomplete. The data contain 200,000 to 250,000 clones, roughly 86% of them seen just once; the ten biggest clones take up approximately 2.6%. Sequenced: peripheral blood. These receptors came from a woman aged 55-75 years with acute or convalescent COVID-19. Both conserved end residues are part of each CDR3. A D gene is named only where the DNA matches it firmly. Clone size is stated in some rows and not others, as once, few, many or a class when expanded.

v_gene,j_gene,d_gene,len,abundance,CDR3aa,CDR3nt
TRBV11-2,TRBJ2-1,TRBD2,18,once,CASSLVGAGGRSYNEQFF,TGTGCCAGCAGCTTAGTCGGGGCGGGGGGCCGCTCCTACAATGAGCAGTTCTTC
TRBV28,TRBJ1-5,TRBD1,15,-,CASRDLGTANQPQHF,TGTGCCAGCAGGGATCTCGGGACAGCAAATCAGCCCCAGCATTTT
TRBV19,TRBJ2-3,-,17,-,CASTPWGGSWGTDTQYF,TGTGCCAGTACCCCATGGGGAGGCAGTTGGGGGACAGATACGCAGTATTTT
TRBV27,TRBJ2-1,TRBD1,14,-,CASSRDRGTYEQFF,TGTGCCAGCAGCCGGGACAGGGGTACGTATGAGCAGTTCTTC
TRBV4-2,TRBJ2-5,TRBD2,17,-,CASSKQLNSGGRETQYF,TGTGCCAGCAGCAAACAATTGAATAGCGGGGGACGGGAGACCCAGTACTTC
TRBV19,TRBJ1-5,TRBD1,17,-,CASSLDRGRSGNQPQHF,TGTGCCAGTAGCCTAGACAGGGGGCGATCGGGCAATCAGCCCCAGCATTTT
TRBV18,TRBJ1-4,-,16,-,CASSPNSGSRGEKLFF,TGTGCCAGCTCACCGAACTCGGGGTCAAGAGGGGAAAAACTGTTTTTT
TRBV27,TRBJ2-3,TRBD1,17,once,CASSFWSRQGSTDTQYF,TGTGCCAGCAGTTTTTGGAGCAGACAGGGATCCACAGATACGCAGTATTTT
TRBV5-4,TRBJ1-1,TRBD1,16,few,CASSLGDRGRNTEAFF,TGTGCCAGCAGCTTGGGGGACAGGGGGCGGAACACTGAAGCTTTCTTT
TRBV7-3,TRBJ1-1,-,13,-,CASSLGRNTEAFF,TGTGCCAGCAGCTTAGGCAGAAACACTGAAGCTTTCTTT
TRBV18,TRBJ1-3,-,17,-,CASSPTPGTNSGNTIYF,TGTGCCAGCTCACCAACCCCCGGGACTAACTCTGGAAACACCATATATTTT
TRBV30,TRBJ1-3,TRBD1,14,-,CAFDRGISGNTIYF,TGTGCCTTTGACAGGGGAATATCAGGAAACACCATATATTTT
TRBV28,TRBJ2-3,-,15,-,CASSLRSGGTDTQYF,TGTGCCAGCAGTTTAAGGTCGGGGGGCACAGATACGCAGTATTTT
TRBV18,TRBJ2-6,TRBD2,20,-,CASSSSGGLGGMSGANVLTF,TGTGCCAGCTCCTCGTCCGGGGGACTAGGCGGAATGTCCGGGGCCAACGTCCTGACTTTC
TRBV19,TRBJ1-2,-,18,-,CASSTPTGGFRTNYGYTF,TGTGCCAGTAGTACCCCGACAGGTGGTTTCCGGACAAACTATGGCTACACCTTC
TRBV29-1,TRBJ1-1,-,11,once,CSVGRGAEAFF,TGCAGCGTGGGGAGGGGTGCTGAAGCTTTCTTT
TRBV9,TRBJ1-2,-,14,-,CASSVAVRESGYTF,TGTGCCAGCAGCGTAGCAGTCCGGGAATCTGGCTACACCTTC